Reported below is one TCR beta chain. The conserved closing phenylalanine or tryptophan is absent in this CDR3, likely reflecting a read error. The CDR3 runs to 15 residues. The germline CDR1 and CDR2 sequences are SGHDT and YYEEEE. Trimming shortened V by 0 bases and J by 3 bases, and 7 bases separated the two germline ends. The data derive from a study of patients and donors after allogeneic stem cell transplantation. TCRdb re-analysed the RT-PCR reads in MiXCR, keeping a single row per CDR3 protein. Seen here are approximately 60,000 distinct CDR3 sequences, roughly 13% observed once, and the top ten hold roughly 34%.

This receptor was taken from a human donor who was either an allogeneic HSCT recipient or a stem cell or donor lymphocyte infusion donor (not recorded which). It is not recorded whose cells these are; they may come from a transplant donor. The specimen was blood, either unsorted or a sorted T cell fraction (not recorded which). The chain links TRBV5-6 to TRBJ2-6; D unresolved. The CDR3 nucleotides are TGTGCCAGCAGCTTGGAGTGGATTGGGGCCAACGTCCTGACTTCC. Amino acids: CASSLEWIGANVLTS.